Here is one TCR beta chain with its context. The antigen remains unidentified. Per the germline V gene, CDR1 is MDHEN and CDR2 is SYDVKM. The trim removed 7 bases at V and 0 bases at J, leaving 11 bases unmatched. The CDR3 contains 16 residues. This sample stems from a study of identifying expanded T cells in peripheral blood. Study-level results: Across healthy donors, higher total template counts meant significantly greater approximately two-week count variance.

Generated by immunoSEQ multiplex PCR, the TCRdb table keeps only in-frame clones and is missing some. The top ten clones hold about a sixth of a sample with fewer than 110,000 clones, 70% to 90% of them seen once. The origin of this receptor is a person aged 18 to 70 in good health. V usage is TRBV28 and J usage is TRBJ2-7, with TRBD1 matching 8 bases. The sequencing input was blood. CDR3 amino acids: CASTELGQENSYEQYF. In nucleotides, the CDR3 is TGTGCCAGCACCGAACTGGGACAGGAGAACTCCTACGAGCAGTACTTC.